Each of the 10 T cell receptor beta chains below was sequenced from the same sample in a study of cytomegalovirus exposure and HLA in healthy donors. The PCR made use of 60 Vbeta and 13 Jbeta primers. Data came from immunoSEQ multiplex PCR; TCRdb stores just in-frame clones and leaves some out. The data hold about 210,000 clones, with around 84% observed a single time. What was sequenced was PBMCs. These receptors all stem from a girl aged 2-9 years in good health and CMV-seronegative.

This rearrangement joins TRBV5-4 to TRBJ2-3; a possible D gene is TRBD1 (6 bases). The CDR3 is made up of 15 amino acids. V dropped 3 bases and J dropped 1 base, with 12 bases sitting between them. Germline V lookup: CDR1 SGHNT, CDR2 YYREEE (reference sequence). Written as DNA, the CDR3 is TGTGCCAGCAGCTCCACCGGGACACGCACAGATACGCAGTATTTT. Its translation: CASSSTGTRTDTQYF. The full variable domain, completed using reference TRBV5-4 and TRBJ2-3, is ETGVTQSPTHLIKTRGQQVTLRCSSQSGHNTVSWYQQALGQGPQFIFQYYREEENGRGNFPPRFSGLQFPNYSSELNVNALELDDSALYLCASSSTGTRTDTQYFGPGTRLTVL.

This chain links TRBV4-1 with TRBJ1-6; D might be TRBD1 (6 bases). Trimming removed 3 bases from V and 2 bases from J, with 11 bases in between. The length of the CDR3 is 16 residues. The germline CDR1 and CDR2 sequences are MGHRA and YSYEKL. The chain's CDR3 is CASSQWTETYNSPLHF. Written as DNA, the CDR3 is TGCGCCAGCAGCCAGTGGACAGAAACCTATAATTCACCCCTCCACTTT.

This sequence joins TRBV5-8 and TRBJ2-7, with 12 bases matching TRBD2. CDR3 length: 18 amino acids. Per germline, CDR1 SGHTS and CDR2 YDEGEE. The J segment lost 3 bases and the V segment lost 5 bases, leaving 15 bases of the junction unmatched. CDR3 in DNA: TGTGCCAGCAGGGACCCGACTAGCGGGAGCAAATCTTACTACGAGCAGTACTTC. It specifies CASRDPTSGSKSYYEQYF.

The genes are TRBV4-1 and TRBJ1-1; 10 bases are shared with TRBD1. The V gene end was trimmed by 3 bases and the J gene end by 3 bases; junction bases not matched to a gene: 4. The CDR3 spans 15 residues. CDR1 and CDR2 (germline): MGHRA, YSYEKL. The CDR3 DNA follows: TGCGCCAGCAGCCAGACAGGGGGCGAAGACACTGAAGCTTTCTTT. Amino acid sequence: CASSQTGGEDTEAFF.

The chain couples TRBV7-3 to TRBJ2-3; TRBD1 agrees at 7 bases. The germline CDR1 and CDR2 sequences are SGHTA and FQGTGA. The CDR3 spans 13 residues. Trimming removed 5 bases from V and 4 bases from J; junction bases left unmatched: 3. Here the CDR3 reads CASSIGQADTQYF. CDR3 bases: TGTGCCAGCAGCATCGGACAGGCAGATACGCAGTATTTT. Filled out from reference TRBV7-3 and TRBJ2-3, the complete variable domain reads GAGVSQTPSNKVTEKGKYVELRCDPISGHTALYWYRQSLGQGPEFLIYFQGTGAADDSGLPNDRFFAVRPEGSVSTLKIQRTERGDSAVYLCASSIGQADTQYFGPGTRLTVL.

The chain links TRBV29-1 to TRBJ2-7, with a tentative D call TRBD2 (5 bases). This CDR3 is built from 11 residues. Germline CDR1 SQVTM, CDR2 ANQGSEA. V dropped 3 bases and J dropped 5 bases, with 8 bases sitting between them. The CDR3 nucleotides read TGCAGCGTTGATGGGAGAAACGAGCAGTACTTC. Residues: CSVDGRNEQYF.

This clone was counted a single time. The chain recombines TRBV29-1 with TRBJ2-7; tentative D call: TRBD1 (6 bases). The CDR3 is made up of 13 amino acids. Trimming removed 4 bases at V and 2 bases at J, with 12 bases between. CDR1 is SQVTM and CDR2 is ANQGSEA in the germline V gene. CDR3 region: CSVVRDTTYEQYF. In nucleotides, the CDR3 is TGCAGCGTTGTTCGGGACACAACCTACGAGCAGTACTTC.

The count of this clone is one. The rearrangement links TRBV6-4 to TRBJ1-2, with 9 bases identical to TRBD1. Germline CDR1 is MRHNA and CDR2 is SNTAGT. Germline trimming cut 7 bases from V and 2 bases from J; bases unmatched to any gene: 5. The CDR3 consists of 14 residues. In DNA, the CDR3 is TGTGCCAGCAAACAGGGGGCAGGGAACTATGGCTACACCTTC. Translating gives CASKQGAGNYGYTF.

The chain employs TRBV6-1 and TRBJ2-7; D remains unclear. This CDR3 contains 13 residues. Trimming removed 2 bases from V and 2 bases from J, with 7 bases in between. The germline V gene encodes CDR1 MNHNS and CDR2 SASEGT. The CDR3 DNA reads TGTGCCAGCAGTGAATTCTTTGCCTACGAGCAGTACTTC. Encoded protein: CASSEFFAYEQYF.

The gene calls are TRBV5-1 and TRBJ2-7, with D unclear. V lost 0 bases to trimming and J lost 0 bases, with 7 bases between them. There are 14 residues in the CDR3. From germline, CDR1 is SGHRS and CDR2 YFSETQ. CDR3 residues: CASSLGESSYEQYF. DNA for the CDR3: TGCGCCAGCAGCTTGGGAGAGAGCTCCTACGAGCAGTACTTC.